The 4 T cell receptor beta chains below all came from one sample that was sequenced in a study of T cells in Graves' hyperthyroidism and ophthalmopathy. RNA transcripts yielded amplified TCR beta CDR3 regions. Using the HTBI primer set, a first-round RT-PCR was run on the TCR CDR3. TCRdb analysed the multiplex PCR reads with MiXCR anew, one entry per CDR3 protein. The sample contains 650,000 to 850,000 distinct CDR3 sequences, around 20% of which appear only once. The material sequenced was blood. These receptors all stem from a woman aged 50 to 65 with Graves' hyperthyroidism that later progressed to Graves' ophthalmopathy.

This clonotype was recorded a few times. The chain has TRBV18 and TRBJ1-1, with 7 nucleotides matching TRBD1. Germline-derived CDR1 and CDR2 are KGHSH and LQKENI. The CDR3 spans 15 residues. Trimming cost V 5 bases and J 0 bases; bases outside gene matches: 6. CDR3 region: CASSTLQGLNTEAFF. CDR3 coding DNA: TGTGCCAGCTCAACATTACAGGGGTTGAACACTGAAGCTTTCTTT.

This chain joins TRBV20-1 and TRBJ2-1, with TRBD2 identical over 11 bases. Per germline, CDR1 DFQATT and CDR2 SNEGSKA (reference sequence). Trimming at V came to 3 bases and at J to 5 bases, leaving 3 bases not matched to a gene. This CDR3 region has 14 residues. DNA for the CDR3: TGCAGTGCTAGTCCGGGACTAGCGGACAATGAGCAGTTCTTC. This encodes CSASPGLADNEQFF.

The table lists this clonotype with many counts. The chain recombines TRBV20-1 with TRBJ2-5; D remains unclear. With 0 bases removed from V and 5 bases from J, the gap between germline ends came to 13 bases. Germline V CDR1 and CDR2: DFQATT, SNEGSKA (reference sequence). The CDR3 loop spans 14 amino acids. The CDR3 coding sequence is TGCAGTGCTAGAGATCGAGCCGGGCGGGAGACCCAGTACTTC. Translation gives CSARDRAGRETQYF.

This clonotype was detected a few times. This chain uses TRBV20-1 with TRBJ1-2, with a tentative D call TRBD1 (5 bases). The V end lost 0 bases, the J end lost 0 bases, and 11 bases lay between the germline ends. The CDR3 contains 15 residues. Germline V lookup: CDR1 DFQATT, CDR2 SNEGSKA (reference sequence). This chain's CDR3 is CSARDGAATNYGYTF. The CDR3 DNA follows: TGCAGTGCTAGAGATGGGGCAGCAACTAACTATGGCTACACCTTC.